The rows below give T cell receptor beta chains drawn from one sample of a study of regulatory dendritic cells for organ transplantation. The assay was immunoSEQ multiplex PCR, and TCRdb's table has in-frame clones only and misses some. Of more than 35,000 clones in the sample, 75% to 95% were seen once. The sequencing input was naive CD8+ T cells from blood. These receptors were obtained from a human donor in good health. CDR3s include the opening cysteine and the closing phenylalanine or tryptophan. The order of the fields is J gene, D gene, V gene, clone size, CDR3 protein, CDR3 DNA. D genes are given only for firm matches. Size is omitted from some rows. Given values are once, few, many or a class for expanded clones.

>TRBJ2-5|TRBD2|TRBV7-6|NA
CASSDLREDPQETQYF
TGTGCCAGCAGCGATTTGCGGGAGGACCCTCAAGAGACCCAGTACTTC
>TRBJ1-1|TRBD1|TRBV30|NA
CAWSLTGGAEAFF
TGTGCCTGGAGCCTCACAGGGGGGGCTGAAGCTTTCTTT
>TRBJ2-1|NA|TRBV28|NA
CASSLSRLGRYNEQFF
TGTGCCAGCAGTTTAAGTCGGTTGGGGAGATACAATGAGCAGTTCTTC
>TRBJ1-2|TRBD1|TRBV5-5|NA
CASSRDRGPWGYTF
TGTGCCAGCAGCCGAGACAGGGGGCCGTGGGGCTACACCTTC
>TRBJ2-1|NA|TRBV19|NA
CASSMLGSSYNEQFF
TGTGCCAGTAGTATGTTGGGGAGCTCCTACAATGAGCAGTTCTTC
>TRBJ1-2|NA|TRBV12-5|NA
CASGEEGYYGYTF
TGTGCTAGTGGGGAGGAGGGGTACTATGGCTACACCTTC
>TRBJ2-7|NA|TRBV21-1|NA
CASSKGAVKEQYF
TGTGCCAGCAGCAAAGGGGCGGTTAAGGAGCAGTACTTC
>TRBJ1-4|TRBD1|TRBV30|few
CAWDLGTGGDEKLFF
TGTGCCTGGGACCTCGGGACAGGAGGAGATGAAAAACTGTTTTTT
>TRBJ1-1|NA|TRBV19|NA
CASSPQVGTASTEAFF
TGTGCCAGTAGCCCCCAAGTCGGTACCGCGAGTACTGAAGCTTTCTTT
>TRBJ1-3|NA|TRBV4-3|NA
CASSQGRGFGNTIYF
TGCGCCAGCAGCCAAGGAAGGGGCTTTGGAAACACCATATATTTT
>TRBJ2-1|NA|TRBV27|NA
CASSFVGGDEQFF
TGTGCCAGCAGTTTCGTCGGTGGCGATGAGCAGTTCTTC
>TRBJ1-1|NA|TRBV28|few
CASRKDGTEAFF
TGTGCCAGCAGAAAGGACGGAACTGAAGCTTTCTTT
>TRBJ2-1|NA|TRBV6-1|once
CASSYLGGEQFF
TGTGCCAGCAGTTATTTGGGAGGTGAGCAGTTCTTC
>TRBJ2-1|NA|TRBV7-9|NA
CASSLSFGSSYNEQFF
TGTGCCAGCAGCTTGTCGTTCGGGAGCTCCTACAATGAGCAGTTCTTC
>TRBJ2-7|NA|TRBV27|NA
CASSLLPPYEQYF
TGTGCCAGCAGTCTCCTCCCCCCCTACGAGCAGTACTTC
>TRBJ2-1|NA|TRBV7-9|NA
CASSYSGHTGDNEQFF
TGTGCCAGCAGTTACAGCGGCCACACTGGGGACAATGAGCAGTTCTTC
>TRBJ1-1|NA|TRBV7-9|NA
CASSLAENTEAFF
TGTGCCAGCAGCTTGGCAGAGAACACTGAAGCTTTCTTT
>TRBJ2-7|NA|TRBV7-9|NA
CASSLPSAYEQYF
TGTGCCAGCAGCCTTCCCTCGGCCTACGAGCAGTACTTC
>TRBJ1-1|TRBD1|TRBV6-5|NA
CASSPGGGTEAFF
TGTGCCAGCAGCCCAGGGGGGGGAACTGAAGCTTTCTTT
>TRBJ1-4|NA|TRBV7-6|NA
CASSSVAVQTNEKLFF
TGTGCCAGCAGCTCCGTGGCAGTGCAAACTAATGAAAAACTGTTTTTT
>TRBJ1-1|NA|TRBV9|NA
CASSVFGGSVTEAFF
TGTGCCAGCAGCGTCTTTGGGGGGAGTGTCACTGAAGCTTTCTTT
>TRBJ2-1|NA|TRBV27|NA
CASSLLLNNEQFF
TGTGCCAGCAGTTTACTTTTGAACAATGAGCAGTTCTTC
>TRBJ1-2|NA|TRBV6-1|NA
CASSDMFGPPRGGYTF
TGTGCCAGCAGTGATATGTTCGGACCGCCTAGGGGAGGCTACACCTTC
>TRBJ2-7|NA|TRBV4-3|NA
CASSQDDGAYEQYF
TGCGCCAGCAGCCAAGATGATGGGGCCTACGAGCAGTACTTC
>TRBJ2-1|NA|TRBV6-5|NA
CASSPDSLGGEQFF
TGTGCCAGCAGTCCGGACAGCCTCGGGGGTGAGCAGTTCTTC
>TRBJ2-2|TRBD1|TRBV4-3|NA
CASRQGANTGELFF
TGCGCCAGCAGACAGGGGGCGAACACCGGGGAGCTGTTTTTT
>TRBJ2-2|TRBD1|TRBV7-9|NA
CASSSEGAPRGRNTGELFF
TGTGCCAGCAGCTCCGAAGGGGCCCCCAGGGGGCGGAACACCGGGGAGCTGTTTTTT
>TRBJ2-3|NA|TRBV5-1|NA
CASSSLDTDTQYF
TGCGCCAGCAGCTCCCTAGACACAGATACGCAGTATTTT
>TRBJ2-1|NA|TRBV11-2|NA
CASSPRGAEQFF
TGTGCCAGCAGCCCTCGGGGGGCAGAGCAGTTCTTC
>TRBJ2-3|TRBD2|TRBV9|NA
CASSPSGRGGDTQYF
TGTGCCAGCAGCCCTAGCGGGAGGGGCGGAGATACGCAGTATTTT
>TRBJ1-5|NA|TRBV5-4|few
CASSDEPGLIQPQHF
TGTGCCAGCAGCGATGAACCCGGGTTGATACAGCCCCAGCATTTT
>TRBJ1-1|NA|TRBV4-1|NA
CASSQAVPPAEAFF
TGCGCCAGCAGCCAAGCAGTCCCTCCGGCCGAGGCTTTCTTT
>TRBJ2-2|NA|TRBV7-6|NA
CASSLTSGELFF
TGTGCCAGCAGCTTAACATCCGGGGAGCTGTTTTTT
>TRBJ2-7|NA|TRBV7-9|NA
CASSPSGLHSYEQYF
TGTGCCAGCAGCCCCTCCGGACTACACTCCTACGAGCAGTACTTC
>TRBJ1-2|NA|TRBV15|NA
CATSGRVTNYGYTF
TGTGCCACCAGCGGCCGGGTGACTAACTATGGCTACACCTTC
>TRBJ2-1|NA|TRBV4-3|NA
CASSQDASGYNEQFF
TGCGCCAGCAGCCAAGATGCCTCGGGGTACAATGAGCAGTTCTTC
>TRBJ2-7|TRBD1|TRBV7-9|NA
CASSPTTGVEQYF
TGTGCCAGCAGCCCAACAACAGGGGTCGAGCAGTACTTC
>TRBJ2-1|NA|TRBV4-3|NA
CASSQVRIGAGRGWNEQFF
TGCGCCAGCAGCCAAGTCCGGATCGGGGCAGGACGGGGATGGAATGAGCAGTTCTTC
>TRBJ2-5|NA|TRBV19|NA
CASSIYIGDTQETQYF
TGTGCCAGTAGTATTTATATCGGGGACACCCAAGAGACCCAGTACTTC
>TRBJ1-1|TRBD1|TRBV6-5|NA
CASSSSQTGGTEAFF
TGTGCCAGCAGTTCCAGCCAGACAGGGGGCACTGAAGCTTTCTTT
>TRBJ1-6|NA|TRBV7-9|NA
CASSGVEGSYNSPLHF
TGTGCCAGCAGCGGAGTGGAGGGGTCCTATAATTCACCCCTCCACTTT
>TRBJ2-1|TRBD1|TRBV7-6|NA
CASSVIPGGNEQFF
TGTGCCAGCAGCGTAATTCCAGGGGGAAATGAGCAGTTCTTC
>TRBJ2-2|NA|TRBV7-8|NA
CASSLAYTGELFF
TGTGCCAGCAGCTTAGCGTACACCGGGGAGCTGTTTTTT
>TRBJ2-1|TRBD1|TRBV19|NA
CASSIQGVGDEQFF
TGTGCCAGTAGTATACAGGGGGTGGGAGATGAGCAGTTCTTC
>TRBJ1-4|NA|TRBV28|NA
CASSPPPQLNEKLFF
TGTGCCAGCAGTCCACCCCCACAGCTAAATGAAAAACTGTTTTTT
>TRBJ2-7|TRBD1|TRBV2|NA
CASSWVVGTAAYEQYF
TGTGCCAGCAGCTGGGTGGTAGGGACAGCAGCCTACGAGCAGTACTTC
>TRBJ2-7|TRBD1|TRBV19|NA
CASSDRGRGEQYF
TGTGCCAGTAGTGACAGGGGTCGGGGGGAGCAGTACTTC